The 11 T cell receptor beta chains presented below share a single source sample, sequenced in a study of T cells in Graves' hyperthyroidism and ophthalmopathy. From RNA transcripts, TCR beta CDR3 regions were amplified. The HTBI set primed first-round TCR CDR3 RT-PCR. MiXCR was run by TCRdb on the multiplex PCR reads, yielding one entry per CDR3 protein. The profile covers hundreds of thousands of distinct CDR3 sequences, with around 15% appearing a single time and approximately 20% taken by the ten largest. Sequencing was carried out using blood. The receptors were sampled from a woman in her sixties with Graves' ophthalmopathy.

This clonotype has ten or more counts. The chain recombines TRBV6-5 with TRBJ2-3; D call uncertain. Trimming left V 2 bases short and J 1 base short, with 4 bases between. The germline CDR1 and CDR2 sequences are MNHEY and SVGAGI. The CDR3 consists of 13 residues. The CDR3 DNA follows: TGTGCCAGCAGTTACAGGGGCACAGATACGCAGTATTTT. Translating gives CASSYRGTDTQYF.

This clonotype was picked up many times. CDR3 nucleotides: TGTGCCAGCAACTCGGGACTAGCGGGGATCGAGCAGTACTTC. Its translation: CASNSGLAGIEQYF. The gene calls are TRBV6-1 and TRBJ2-7; TRBD2 aligns across 13 bases. This CDR3 has 14 amino acids. V lost 7 bases to trimming and J lost 6 bases; unmatched junction nucleotides: 6. Per the germline V gene, CDR1 is MNHNS and CDR2 is SASEGT.

The chain links TRBV11-2 to TRBJ2-7; 8 bases are a match to TRBD2. Trimming removed 4 bases from V and 1 base from J; junction bases left unmatched: 9. Germline lookup yields CDR1 SGHAT and CDR2 FQNNGV. The CDR3 runs to 16 residues. The CDR3 nucleotides are TGTGCCAGCAGCTCCAGACTAGCGCTTTGGTCCTACGAGCAGTACTTC. Its protein is CASSSRLALWSYEQYF.

In its sample, this clonotype was seen a few times. The chain couples TRBV9 to TRBJ2-2, with 8 bases aligning to TRBD1. Germline CDR1 reads SGDLS; CDR2 reads YYNGEE. The CDR3 totals 15 residues. The ends lost 2 bases at V and 3 bases at J; junction bases unmatched: 3. CDR3 loop: CASSVRGRDTGELFF. CDR3 DNA: TGTGCCAGCAGCGTCAGGGGGCGGGACACCGGGGAGCTGTTTTTT.

This clonotype showed up just a few times. The V call is TRBV4-2, the J call TRBJ2-3; no definite D call. Germline V lookup: CDR1 LGHNA, CDR2 YNFKEQ. This CDR3 contains 16 residues. The V end was cut by 1 base, the J end by 2 bases, with 13 bases between. CDR3 loop: CASSQGGNGPTDTQYF. The CDR3 nucleotides are TGTGCCAGCAGCCAAGGGGGTAACGGACCCACAGATACGCAGTATTTT.

This clonotype has just a few counts. The chain employs TRBV20-1 and TRBJ2-7; 16 nucleotides agree with TRBD2. CDR1 and CDR2 from the germline V gene are DFQATT and SNEGSKA (reference sequence). The CDR3 sequence is 18 residues long. With 0 bases clipped from V and 5 bases from J, the junction kept 10 bases outside the gene matches. CDR3 sequence: CSARDYWGTSGRADEQYF. The CDR3 region has the DNA TGCAGTGCTAGAGATTACTGGGGGACTAGCGGGAGGGCTGACGAGCAGTACTTC.

The table lists this clonotype with a few counts. The chain recombines TRBV6-1 with TRBJ2-6, with 7 bases aligning to TRBD1. In germline, CDR1 is MNHNS, CDR2 SASEGT. The CDR3 consists of 17 residues. V trimming: 5 bases; J trimming: 1 base; junction bases outside the gene matches: 8. This chain's CDR3 is CASSLGTAISGANVLTF. The CDR3 bases are TGTGCCAGCAGTTTGGGGACAGCCATATCTGGGGCCAACGTCCTGACTTTC.

As regards this clonotype: Without the conserved terminal phenylalanine or tryptophan, this CDR3 likely stems from a read error. This CDR3 is CSVEDPPRQDSYEQYL. CDR3 sequence (DNA): TGCAGCGTTGAAGATCCCCCCCGACAGGATTCCTACGAGCAGTACCTC. This chain joins TRBV29-1 and TRBJ2-7; a possible D gene is TRBD1 (6 bases). The V end was cut by 0 bases, the J end by 1 base, with 16 bases between. This CDR3 is 16 amino acids long. CDR1 and CDR2 from the germline V gene are SQVTM and ANQGSEA.

The chain couples TRBV27 to TRBJ2-7; a weak D match, TRBD2 (5 bases). CDR1 and CDR2 (germline): MNHEY, SMNVEV (reference sequence). CDR3 length equals 13 residues. The V gene lost 5 bases and the J gene lost 6 bases, with 14 bases spanning the gap. CDR3 coding DNA: TGTGCCAGCAGTGCACTAACGGGAACCGAGCAGTACTTC. Translated: CASSALTGTEQYF.

In this sample, this clonotype turned up many times. V and J are TRBV12-3 or TRBV12-4 and TRBJ2-6; tentatively, D is TRBD1 (5 bases). V was cut by 6 bases and J by 0 bases, with 12 bases left in between. This CDR3 is 16 amino acids long. The CDR3 protein is CASRTDRVSGANVLTF. For the CDR3, the DNA is TGTGCCAGCAGGACTGACAGAGTCTCTGGGGCCAACGTCCTGACTTTC.

This clonotype was counted many times. The rearrangement joins TRBV3-1 to TRBJ2-7; D remains unclear. This CDR3 contains 14 residues. Trimming cost V 5 bases and J 3 bases, with 14 bases left between them. Looked up from germline, CDR1 is LGHDT and CDR2 is YNNKEL (reference sequence). CDR3 DNA: TGTGCCAGCAGCGCGAAGACTGCCCACTACGAGCAGTACTTC. It is translated as CASSAKTAHYEQYF.